This TCR beta chain was profiled in a study of blood T cell repertoires in COVID-19. This CDR3 comprises 13 residues. V dropped 3 bases and J dropped 1 base, with 6 bases sitting between them. CDR1 and CDR2 (germline): SGHNT, YENEEA. TCRdb keeps only in-frame clones here, not all; method: immunoSEQ multiplex PCR. The sample yields under 150,000 clones, approximately 86% seen once. The gene calls are TRBV11-3 and TRBJ1-1; TRBD1 might be the D (5 bases). The sequence was obtained from a woman aged 45-60 years who had recovered from COVID-19. Material for sequencing was PBMCs or T cells enriched from blood (not recorded which). The DNA of the CDR3 is TGTGCCAGCAGCTTCGACAGGAACACTGAAGCTTTCTTT. Protein sequence: CASSFDRNTEAFF.